A selection of T cell receptor beta chains follows, all from one sample in a study of OX40 agonist ivuxolimab in advanced cancers. Data came from immunoSEQ multiplex PCR; TCRdb stores just in-frame clones and leaves some out. The table lists tens of thousands of clones, over 60% of them singletons. Sequencing was performed on CD4+ or CD8+ T cells sorted from blood, taken in a trial of the OX40 agonist ivuxolimab. The receptors shown here come from an adult with an advanced solid tumor such as melanoma, head and neck, liver or kidney cancer. Each CDR3 is given with its conserved first and last residue. A D gene is named only where the DNA matches it firmly. Clone size is given for some rows only: seen once, a few or many times, or a class if the clone is expanded.

j_call,clone_size,v_call,d_call,cdr3_aa,cdr3_nt
TRBJ2-4,NA,TRBV21-1,NA,CASSKAPGWEKNIQYF,TGTGCCAGCAGCAAAGCGCCTGGGTGGGAGAAAAACATTCAGTACTTC
TRBJ2-5,NA,TRBV7-2,NA,CASSSLSRWEQYF,TGTGCCAGCAGCTCCCTAAGCCGCTGGGAGCAGTACTTC
TRBJ2-3,NA,TRBV6-4,NA,CATAGTASTDTQYF,TGTGCCACCGCCGGGACCGCTAGCACAGATACGCAGTATTTT
TRBJ1-1,NA,TRBV7-9,NA,CASSLRGTDTEAFF,TGTGCCAGCAGCTTAAGGGGCACGGACACTGAAGCTTTCTTT
TRBJ2-7,few,TRBV11-2,NA,CASSLVPDEQYF,TGTGCCAGCAGCTTAGTGCCGGACGAGCAGTACTTC
TRBJ2-2,few,TRBV6-1,TRBD1,CASRNQGEGAGELFF,TGTGCCAGCAGAAATCAGGGGGAAGGCGCCGGGGAGCTGTTTTTT
TRBJ1-1,NA,TRBV29-1,NA,CSVEGGHLNTEAFF,TGCAGCGTTGAAGGAGGGCACTTAAACACTGAAGCTTTCTTT
TRBJ2-3,NA,TRBV6-5,NA,CASRDSTDTQYF,TGTGCCAGCAGGGACAGCACAGATACGCAGTATTTT
TRBJ2-7,NA,TRBV5-4,NA,CASSAGGGWSEQYF,TGTGCCAGCAGCGCAGGGGGAGGTTGGTCCGAGCAGTACTTC
TRBJ1-2,NA,TRBV5-4,NA,CASSLVGQDGYTF,TGTGCCAGCAGCTTGGTGGGGCAGGACGGCTACACCTTC
TRBJ2-5,NA,TRBV6-1,TRBD2,CASSLGGKQETQYF,TGTGCCAGCAGTCTGGGGGGGAAGCAAGAGACCCAGTACTTC
TRBJ1-3,few,TRBV7-2,TRBD1,CASSSDRVASGNTIYF,TGTGCCAGCAGCTCGGACAGGGTGGCCTCTGGAAACACCATATATTTT
TRBJ2-1,NA,TRBV4-2,NA,CASSQRDGTYNEQFF,TGTGCCAGCAGCCAGAGGGACGGAACCTACAATGAGCAGTTCTTC
TRBJ1-1,NA,TRBV6-6,TRBD1,CASSGRDSSEAFF,TGTGCCAGCAGTGGGCGGGACAGCTCTGAAGCTTTCTTT
TRBJ1-1,NA,TRBV29-1,TRBD1,CSGGQQNTEAFF,TGCAGCGGGGGACAGCAGAACACTGAAGCTTTCTTT
TRBJ2-3,NA,TRBV18,NA,CASSPETLRDTQYF,TGTGCCAGCTCACCAGAAACCTTGCGAGATACGCAGTATTTT
TRBJ1-3,NA,TRBV18,NA,CASSPTSDFSGNTIYF,TGTGCCAGCTCACCAACATCAGACTTCTCTGGAAACACCATATATTTT
TRBJ2-1,NA,TRBV2,TRBD2,CASTGTSGAYNEQFF,TGTGCCAGCACCGGGACTAGCGGGGCCTACAATGAGCAGTTCTTC
TRBJ2-7,few,TRBV6-1,NA,CASIIGYEQYF,TGTGCCAGCATAATCGGCTACGAGCAGTACTTC
TRBJ1-1,once,TRBV10-3,NA,CAISLSENTEAFF,TGTGCCATCAGTCTTTCTGAGAACACTGAAGCTTTCTTT
TRBJ1-1,NA,TRBV19,NA,CASSTRWPRNTEAFF,TGTGCCAGTAGTACCAGGTGGCCCCGGAACACTGAAGCTTTCTTT
TRBJ2-3,NA,TRBV2,TRBD1,CASGGQGMNTQYF,TGTGCCAGTGGGGGACAGGGAATGAATACGCAGTATTTT
TRBJ2-2,few,TRBV29-1,NA,CSDRENNTGELFF,TGCAGCGATCGGGAAAACAACACCGGGGAGCTGTTTTTT
TRBJ1-5,NA,TRBV28,NA,CASRETVQPQHF,TGTGCCAGCAGAGAAACAGTACAGCCCCAGCATTTT
TRBJ1-2,NA,TRBV6-1,TRBD1,CASSVLTGTGSGYTF,TGTGCCAGCAGTGTGCTTACCGGGACAGGGAGTGGCTACACCTTC
TRBJ1-1,once,TRBV5-1,NA,CASKAGSNTEAFF,TGCGCCAGCAAGGCGGGGTCGAACACTGAAGCTTTCTTT
TRBJ2-3,NA,TRBV29-1,TRBD1,CSVGTGMVTDTQYF,TGCAGCGTTGGGACAGGGATGGTGACAGATACGCAGTATTTT
TRBJ1-2,few,TRBV6-5,NA,CASSYMWSDFGYTF,TGTGCCAGCAGTTACATGTGGTCGGACTTTGGCTACACCTTC
TRBJ2-1,NA,TRBV9,NA,CASSGTGNPHNEQFF,TGTGCCAGCAGCGGTACCGGGAACCCCCACAATGAGCAGTTCTTC
TRBJ1-2,NA,TRBV2,NA,CASRGDGDYGYTF,TGTGCCAGCAGGGGTGACGGAGACTATGGCTACACCTTC
TRBJ2-6,NA,TRBV30,NA,CAWSRAGVKLGSGANVLTF,TGTGCCTGGAGTAGGGCAGGGGTTAAGTTAGGGTCTGGGGCCAACGTCCTGACTTTC
TRBJ2-5,NA,TRBV30,TRBD2,CAWSWSGGPGETQYF,TGTGCCTGGAGTTGGAGCGGGGGGCCAGGGGAGACCCAGTACTTC
TRBJ2-5,NA,TRBV30,TRBD1,CAWSVGTGQETQYF,TGTGCCTGGAGTGTAGGGACAGGCCAAGAGACCCAGTACTTC
TRBJ1-2,NA,TRBV19,NA,CASSPVDQSGYTF,TGTGCCAGTAGTCCCGTAGACCAGTCTGGCTACACCTTC
TRBJ2-7,NA,TRBV11-1,NA,CASSIPPTYEQYF,TGTGCCAGCAGCATTCCACCTACCTACGAGCAGTACTTC